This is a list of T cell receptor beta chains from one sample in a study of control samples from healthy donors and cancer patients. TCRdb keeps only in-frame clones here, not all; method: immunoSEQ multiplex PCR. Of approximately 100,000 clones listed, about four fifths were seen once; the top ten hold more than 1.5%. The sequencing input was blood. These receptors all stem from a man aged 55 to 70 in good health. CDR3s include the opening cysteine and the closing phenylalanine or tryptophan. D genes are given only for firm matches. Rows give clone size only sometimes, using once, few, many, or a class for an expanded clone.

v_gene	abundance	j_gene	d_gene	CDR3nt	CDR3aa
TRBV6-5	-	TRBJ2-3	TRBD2	TGTGCCAGCAGTTACTCGAGTAGCGGGAGAACGTATACGCAGTATTTT	CASSYSSSGRTYTQYF
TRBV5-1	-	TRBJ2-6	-	TGCGCCAGCAGCTCAGGTCAGGGGTCGGCTGGGGCCAACGTCCTGACTTTC	CASSSGQGSAGANVLTF
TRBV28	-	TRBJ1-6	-	TGTGCCAGCAGGACAGAGAGCTCCTATAATTCACCCCTCCACTTT	CASRTESSYNSPLHF
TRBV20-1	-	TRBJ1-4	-	TGCAGTCCCACAGATAATGAAAAACTGTTTTTT	CSPTDNEKLFF
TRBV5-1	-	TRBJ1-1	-	TGCGCCAGCAGCCTACGAATGGGTGAAGCTTTCTTT	CASSLRMGEAFF
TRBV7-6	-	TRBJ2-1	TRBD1	TGTGCCAGCAGTTCTTTTCCGGGACAGGGTTATGAGCAGTTCTTC	CASSSFPGQGYEQFF
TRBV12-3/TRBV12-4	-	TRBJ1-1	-	TGTGCCAGCACAATCGGCAGGGCCGAAAAAAGTTTCTTT	CASTIGRAEKSFF
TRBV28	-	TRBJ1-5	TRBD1	TGTGCCAGCAGGCGGTTCTCAGGGGGCCGCGATCAGCCCCAGCATTTT	CASRRFSGGRDQPQHF
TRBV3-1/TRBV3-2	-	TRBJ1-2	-	TGTGCCAGCGGGGCGGAAGCTAACTATGGCTACACCTTC	CASGAEANYGYTF
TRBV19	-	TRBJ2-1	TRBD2	TGTGCCACCTCAAAAGAGGGACTAGCATCTTCCTTATCCTACAATGAGCAGTTCTTC	CATSKEGLASSLSYNEQFF
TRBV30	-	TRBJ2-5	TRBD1	TGTGCCTGGAGGGGGGCCACAGGGGAATCGGAGACCCAGTACTTC	CAWRGATGESETQYF
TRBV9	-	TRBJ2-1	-	TGTGCCAGCAGCGTAGGGAGTCCTGGCGCTGAGCAGTTCTTC	CASSVGSPGAEQFF
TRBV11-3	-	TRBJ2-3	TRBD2	TGTGCCAGCAGCTTAACTCTAGCGGGTCCTAGCACAGATACGCAGTATTTT	CASSLTLAGPSTDTQYF
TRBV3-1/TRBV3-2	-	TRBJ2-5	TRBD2	TGTGCCAGCAGCCAAGACCCAGCTAGCGGGGGCCAAGAGACCCAGTACTTC	CASSQDPASGGQETQYF
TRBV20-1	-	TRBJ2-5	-	TGCAGTGCTAGAGATCTCGAGACCCAGTACTTC	CSARDLETQYF
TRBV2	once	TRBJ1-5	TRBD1	TGTGCCAGCAGGGAAAGGGGCAGGGGGAATCAGCCCCAGCATTTT	CASRERGRGNQPQHF
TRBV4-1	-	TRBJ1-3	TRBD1	TGCGCCAGCAGCCATGAAACCGGGACAGCATCTGGAAACACCATATATTTT	CASSHETGTASGNTIYF
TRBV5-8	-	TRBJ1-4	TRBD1	TGTGCCAGCAGCTTGGCCGGGACAGGGAATGAAAAACTGTTTTTT	CASSLAGTGNEKLFF
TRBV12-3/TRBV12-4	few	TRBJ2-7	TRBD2	TGTGCCAGCAGTCCGGGGACTAGCGGCGAGCAGTACTTC	CASSPGTSGEQYF
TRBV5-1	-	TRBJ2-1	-	TGCGCCAGCACCCGGGAGACTCAAACCTACAATGAGCAGTTCTTC	CASTRETQTYNEQFF
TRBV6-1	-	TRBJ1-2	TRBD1	TGTGCCAGCAGTGAGCAGGGCAGGGGGACTAACTATGGCTACACCTTC	CASSEQGRGTNYGYTF
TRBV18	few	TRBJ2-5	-	TGTGCCAGCTCACCACCAGGGCGGGTTGGAGAGACCCAGTACTTC	CASSPPGRVGETQYF
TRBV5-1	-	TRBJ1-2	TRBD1	TGCGCCAGCCGGACAGGGACAGGCTATGGCTACACCTTC	CASRTGTGYGYTF
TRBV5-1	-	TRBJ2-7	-	TGCGCCAGCAGCTTGAATCCGGGAAACGAGCAGTACTTC	CASSLNPGNEQYF
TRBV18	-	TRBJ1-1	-	TGTGCCAGCTCATTTAGGACGGTTTCTGAAGCTTTCTTT	CASSFRTVSEAFF
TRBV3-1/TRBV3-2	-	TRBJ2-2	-	TGTGCCAGCAGCCAAGATCTAGACACCGGGGAGCTGTTTTTT	CASSQDLDTGELFF
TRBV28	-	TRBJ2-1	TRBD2	TGTGCCAGCAGTCTCTGGACTAGCGGAATGCAGGGCAATGAGCAGTTCTTC	CASSLWTSGMQGNEQFF
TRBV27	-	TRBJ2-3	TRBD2	TGTGCCAGCAGTCCGGGACTAGCGGGAGGGCCGAGGTTTGGTACGCAGTATTTT	CASSPGLAGGPRFGTQYF
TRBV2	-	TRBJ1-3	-	TGTGCCAGCACCTTCTCTGGAAACACCATATATTTT	CASTFSGNTIYF
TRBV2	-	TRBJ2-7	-	TGTGCCAGCAGTGAAGCGGGAGTTGACTACGAGCAGTACTTC	CASSEAGVDYEQYF
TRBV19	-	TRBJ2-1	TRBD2	TGTGCCAGTAGTATAGTACCAGCGGGGGGGCAGGTGTTCTTC	CASSIVPAGGQVFF
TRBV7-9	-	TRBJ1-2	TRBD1	TGTGCCAGCAGCCCGACCGGGACAGGGCTCGTTCGAGGCTATGGCTACACCTTC	CASSPTGTGLVRGYGYTF
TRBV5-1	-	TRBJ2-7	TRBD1	TGCGCCAGCAGCGATACGACAGGGGGACCAAGGGAGCAGTACTTC	CASSDTTGGPREQYF
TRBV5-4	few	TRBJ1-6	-	TGTGCCAGCAGCCCGATGATGAATTCACCCCTCCACTTT	CASSPMMNSPLHF
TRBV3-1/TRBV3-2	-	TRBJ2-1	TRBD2	TGTGCCACCTTAGCGGGAGGCTCCTACAATGAGCAGTTCTTC	CATLAGGSYNEQFF
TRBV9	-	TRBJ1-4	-	TGTGCCAGCAGCTCCGGGGGCGCCGGGAATGAAAAACTGTTTTTT	CASSSGGAGNEKLFF
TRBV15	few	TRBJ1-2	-	TGTGCCACCAGCAGAGAAGGAGGGACAAGGGGCTACACCTTC	CATSREGGTRGYTF